These 16 T cell receptor beta chains originate from one sample sequenced in a study of CD8 T cells in ankylosing spondylitis. Using its own MiXCR run on the 5' RACE reads, TCRdb lists one record per CDR3 protein. This table has 250,000 or so distinct CDR3 sequences, approximately 20% appearing once. The sequencing sample was made of blood, either unsorted or a sorted T cell fraction (not recorded which). The receptors derive from a male donor with ankylosing spondylitis or in good health (not recorded which).

Concerning this clonotype itself: This may be a read error, as it is one base from a much larger clone. For the CDR3, the DNA is TGTGCCAGCAGTTACGGGGTTGACTGTGGCTACACCTTC. Translating gives CASSYGVDCGYTF. V is TRBV6-5 and J is TRBJ1-2; D uncertain. Trimming removed 2 bases from V and 7 bases from J, with 11 bases in between. The CDR3 is 13 amino acids. Germline V gene data show CDR1 as MNHEY and CDR2 as SVGAGI.

This chain connects TRBV7-6 to TRBJ2-1, with D possibly being TRBD2 (6 bases). V lost 5 bases to trimming and J lost 5 bases, with 22 bases between them. Per germline, CDR1 SGHVS and CDR2 FNYEAQ. CDR3 length: 17 amino acids. The CDR3 DNA follows: TGTGCCAGCAGCCCCAGGCCACCTAGCGAGACTAACAATGAGCAGTTCTTC. Translated, it gives CASSPRPPSETNNEQFF.

In its sample, this clonotype was seen a few times. This sequence joins TRBV20-1 and TRBJ2-3, with D possibly TRBD2 on 6 matching bases. Germline V gene sequence: CDR1 DFQATT, CDR2 SNEGSKA (reference sequence). V lost 6 bases, J lost 5 bases, and 21 bases lay in between. The CDR3 is 15 amino acids. In DNA, the CDR3 is TGCAGTGCCCTAGGTGCGGGGAGTTTTAGAGATACGCAGTATTTT. It codes for CSALGAGSFRDTQYF.

The table lists this clonotype with many counts. This chain connects TRBV29-1 to TRBJ2-1, with a tentative D call TRBD2 (6 bases). The CDR3 covers 15 residues. V lost 1 base, J lost 4 bases, and 14 bases lay in between. Germline CDR1 SQVTM, CDR2 ANQGSEA. CDR3 region: CSVEVWSGAYNEQFF. The CDR3 bases are TGCAGCGTTGAAGTTTGGTCGGGAGCGTACAATGAGCAGTTCTTC.

This clonotype showed up just a few times. This sequence joins TRBV5-8 and TRBJ1-4; TRBD1 agrees at 10 bases. The CDR3 is 13 residues long. V shed 5 bases and J 10 bases; nucleotides not matched to a gene: 5. Germline-derived CDR1 and CDR2 are SGHTS and YDEGEE. The CDR3 reads CASRYRTGGKLFF. In DNA form, the CDR3 reads TGTGCCAGCAGATACCGGACAGGGGGAAAACTGTTTTTT.

In this sample, this clonotype turned up many times. This rearrangement joins TRBV6-1 to TRBJ2-5; 10 nucleotides agree with TRBD2. In germline, CDR1 is MNHNS, CDR2 SASEGT. Trimming cost V 6 bases and J 4 bases; bases outside gene matches: 11. The CDR3 runs 16 residues. In DNA form, the CDR3 reads TGTGCCAGCAGCCCCCCTCTAGCGGGAGAGGGAGAGACCCAGTACTTC. It specifies CASSPPLAGEGETQYF.

In this sample, this clonotype turned up many times. The rearrangement joins TRBV7-2 to TRBJ2-7, with D possibly TRBD1 on 5 matching bases. Germline V gives CDR1 SGHTA, CDR2 FQGNSA. V shed 4 bases and J shed 6 bases, with 10 bases lying between them. This CDR3 has 12 residues. This CDR3 reads CASSSSGIEQYF. The CDR3, as DNA: TGTGCCAGCAGCTCCTCAGGGATCGAGCAGTACTTC.

This clonotype was observed many times. The V call is TRBV5-1, the J call TRBJ2-1, with 7 nucleotides matching TRBD2. The germline V gene has CDR1 SGHRS and CDR2 YFSETQ. V was clipped by 0 bases and J by 7 bases; unmatched bases: 7. The CDR3 extends over 15 amino acids. The CDR3 DNA reads as TGCGCCAGCAGCTTGGACTCCCCAGCGGGGAATGAGCAGTTCTTC. Translation: CASSLDSPAGNEQFF.

This clonotype was seen many times. The chain joins TRBV6-1 to TRBJ1-6; 10 bases agree with TRBD1. CDR1 MNHNS and CDR2 SASEGT come from the germline V gene. The CDR3 has 15 amino acids. J was trimmed by 8 bases and V by 5 bases; bases with no gene match: 6. The CDR3 is CASSPGTGAHSPLHF. The CDR3 DNA reads TGTGCCAGCAGTCCCGGGACAGGGGCTCATTCACCCCTCCACTTT.

The J gene is TRBJ2-7, the V gene TRBV11-2; D is unclear. Germline values: CDR1 SGHAT, CDR2 FQNNGV. CDR3 length: 13 amino acids. Deletions cut 4 bases from V and 5 bases from J, with 12 bases between. CDR3 protein: CASSSRLGDEQYF. CDR3 coding DNA: TGTGCCAGCAGCTCCCGACTTGGGGACGAGCAGTACTTC.

This chain uses TRBV7-9 with TRBJ1-1; D perhaps matches TRBD1 (5 bases). The CDR3 loop spans 16 amino acids. Germline CDR1 is SEHNR and CDR2 is FQNEAQ (reference sequence). The V gene lost 1 base and the J gene lost 1 base, with 13 bases spanning the gap. This chain's CDR3 is CASSLVGVDRNTEAFF. The CDR3 coding sequence is TGTGCCAGCAGCTTAGTAGGGGTTGACAGGAACACTGAAGCTTTCTTT.

The sample holds a few counts of this clonotype. The chain joins TRBV5-1 to TRBJ2-5; the match to TRBD1 covers 11 bases. This CDR3 comprises 16 residues. Germline trimming cut 1 base from V and 4 bases from J; bases unmatched to any gene: 6. The germline CDR1 and CDR2 sequences are SGHRS and YFSETQ. The chain's CDR3 is CASSLFGQGAGETQYF. The CDR3 DNA is TGCGCCAGCAGCTTGTTCGGACAGGGGGCCGGAGAGACCCAGTACTTC.

J is TRBJ2-5 and V is TRBV4-1; D is unclear. Deletions cut 0 bases from V and 5 bases from J, with 13 bases between. CDR1 MGHRA and CDR2 YSYEKL come from the germline V gene. The CDR3 sequence is 15 residues long. The CDR3 DNA follows: TGCGCCAGCAGCCAAGATCATGCCTTCGCGGAGACCCAGTACTTC. This sequence encodes CASSQDHAFAETQYF.

In this sample, this clonotype turned up a few times. CDR3 residues: CASRWTAGGGDGYTF. Here the CDR3 DNA reads TGCGCCAGCCGTTGGACAGCGGGTGGAGGGGATGGCTACACCTTC. The chain combines TRBV5-1 with TRBJ1-2; weak D call: TRBD1 (6 bases). Germline assignment: CDR1 SGHRS and CDR2 YFSETQ. This CDR3 is built from 15 residues. Trimming cost V 7 bases and J 6 bases, with 22 bases left between them. Full variable domain (rest looked up from reference TRBV5-1 and TRBJ1-2): KAGVTQTPRYLIKTRGQQVTLSCSPISGHRSVSWYQQTPGQGLQFLFEYFSETQRNKGNFPGRFSGRQFSNSRSEMNVSTLELGDSALYLCASRWTAGGGDGYTFGSGTRLTVV.

This clonotype has a handful of counts. CDR3 nucleotides: TGTGCCAGCAGAGAAGGGGTGCTTAAGGGAGAGACCCAGTACTTC. Translation gives CASREGVLKGETQYF. The chain employs TRBV28 and TRBJ2-5; TRBD1 is a possible D gene (5 bases). Germline loops: CDR1 MDHEN, CDR2 SYDVKM. The CDR3 loop spans 15 amino acids. Trimming took 6 bases from V and 4 from J, leaving 18 bases between them.

This clonotype was found a few times. V and J are TRBV4-2 and TRBJ2-5; D remains unclear. The ends were cut back, 4 bases at V and 0 bases at J, with 18 bases in the middle. CDR1 and CDR2 from the germline V gene are LGHNA and YNFKEQ. This CDR3 is built from 17 residues. The CDR3 region is CASSRIPASPYQETQYF. The CDR3 bases are TGTGCCAGCAGCCGAATTCCAGCCTCTCCTTACCAAGAGACCCAGTACTTC.